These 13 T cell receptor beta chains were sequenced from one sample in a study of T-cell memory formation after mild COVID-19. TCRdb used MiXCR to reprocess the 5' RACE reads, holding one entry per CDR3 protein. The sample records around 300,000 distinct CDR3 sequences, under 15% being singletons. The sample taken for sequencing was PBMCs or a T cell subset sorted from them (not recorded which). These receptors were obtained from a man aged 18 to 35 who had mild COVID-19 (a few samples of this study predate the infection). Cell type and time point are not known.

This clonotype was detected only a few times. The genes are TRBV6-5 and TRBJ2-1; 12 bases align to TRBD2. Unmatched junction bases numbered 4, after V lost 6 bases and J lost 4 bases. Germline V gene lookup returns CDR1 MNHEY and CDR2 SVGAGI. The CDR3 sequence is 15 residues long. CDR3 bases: TGTGCCAGCAGATATACTAGCGGGGGGTACAATGAGCAGTTCTTC. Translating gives CASRYTSGGYNEQFF.

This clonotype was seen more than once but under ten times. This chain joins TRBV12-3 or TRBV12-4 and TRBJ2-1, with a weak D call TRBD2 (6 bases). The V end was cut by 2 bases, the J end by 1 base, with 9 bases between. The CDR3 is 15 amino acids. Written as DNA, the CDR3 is TGTGCCAGCAGTTTACCCCGGGGGTCCTACAATGAGCAGTTCTTC. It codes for CASSLPRGSYNEQFF.

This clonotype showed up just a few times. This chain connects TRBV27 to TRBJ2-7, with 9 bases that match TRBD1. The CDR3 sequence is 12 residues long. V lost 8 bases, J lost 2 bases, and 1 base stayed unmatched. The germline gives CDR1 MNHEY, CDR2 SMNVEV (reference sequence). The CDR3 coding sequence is TGTGCCAGCCGGACAGGGGCCTACGAGCAGTACTTC. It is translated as CASRTGAYEQYF.

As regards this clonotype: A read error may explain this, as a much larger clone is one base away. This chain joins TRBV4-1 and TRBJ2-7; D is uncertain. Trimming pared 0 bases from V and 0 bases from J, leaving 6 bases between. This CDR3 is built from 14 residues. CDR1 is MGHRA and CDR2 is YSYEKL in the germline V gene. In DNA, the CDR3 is TGCGCCAGCAGCCAAGAACAGACCTCCTACGAGCAGTACTTC. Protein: CASSQEQTSYEQYF.

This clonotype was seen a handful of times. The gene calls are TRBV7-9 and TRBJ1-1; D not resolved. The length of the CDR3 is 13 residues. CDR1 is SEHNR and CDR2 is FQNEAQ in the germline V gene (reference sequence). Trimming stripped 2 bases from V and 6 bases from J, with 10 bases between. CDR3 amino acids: CASSLKGSPEAFF. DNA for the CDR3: TGTGCCAGCAGCTTAAAGGGATCCCCTGAAGCTTTCTTT.

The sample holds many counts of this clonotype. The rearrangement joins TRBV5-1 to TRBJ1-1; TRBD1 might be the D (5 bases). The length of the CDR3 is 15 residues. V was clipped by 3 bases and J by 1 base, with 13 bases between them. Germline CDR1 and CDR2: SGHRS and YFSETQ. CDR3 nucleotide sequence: TGCGCCAGCAGCTCCACCGGGACCCCGAACACTGAAGCTTTCTTT. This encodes CASSSTGTPNTEAFF.

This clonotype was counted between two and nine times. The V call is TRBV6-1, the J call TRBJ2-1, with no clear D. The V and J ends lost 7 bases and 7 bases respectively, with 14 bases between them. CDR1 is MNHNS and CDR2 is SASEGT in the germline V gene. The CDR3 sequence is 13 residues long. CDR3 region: CASTLSWGNEQFF. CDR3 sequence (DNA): TGTGCCAGCACCCTCAGTTGGGGAAATGAGCAGTTCTTC.

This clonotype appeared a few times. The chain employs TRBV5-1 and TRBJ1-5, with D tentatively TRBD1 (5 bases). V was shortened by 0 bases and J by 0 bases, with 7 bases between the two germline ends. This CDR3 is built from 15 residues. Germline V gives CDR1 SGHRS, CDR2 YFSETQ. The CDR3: CASSLDRSSNQPQHF. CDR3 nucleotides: TGCGCCAGCAGCTTGGACAGGAGTAGCAATCAGCCCCAGCATTTT.

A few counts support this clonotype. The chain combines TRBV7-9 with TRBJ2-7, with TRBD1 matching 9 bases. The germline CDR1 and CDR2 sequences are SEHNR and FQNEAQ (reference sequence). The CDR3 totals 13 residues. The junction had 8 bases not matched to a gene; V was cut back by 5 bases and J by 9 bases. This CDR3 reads CASSRTGTGLQYV. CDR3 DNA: TGTGCCAGCAGCCGGACCGGGACAGGGTTGCAGTACGTC.

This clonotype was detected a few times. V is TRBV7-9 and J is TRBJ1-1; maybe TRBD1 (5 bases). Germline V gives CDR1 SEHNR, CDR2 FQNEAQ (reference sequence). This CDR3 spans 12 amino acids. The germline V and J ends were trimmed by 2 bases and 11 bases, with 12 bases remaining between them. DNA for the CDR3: TGTGCCAGCAGCTTAATGGGGGACGATGCTTTCTTT. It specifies CASSLMGDDAFF.

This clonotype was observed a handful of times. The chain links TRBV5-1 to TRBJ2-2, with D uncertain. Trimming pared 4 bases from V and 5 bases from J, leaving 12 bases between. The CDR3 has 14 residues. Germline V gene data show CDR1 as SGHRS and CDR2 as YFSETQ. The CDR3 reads CASSRDLMTGELFF. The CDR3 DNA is TGCGCCAGCAGCCGCGACCTGATGACCGGGGAGCTGTTTTTT.

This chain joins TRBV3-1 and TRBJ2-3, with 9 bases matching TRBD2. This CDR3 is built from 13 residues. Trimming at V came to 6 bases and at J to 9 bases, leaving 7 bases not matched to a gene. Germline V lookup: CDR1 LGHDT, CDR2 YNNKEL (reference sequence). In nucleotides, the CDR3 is TGTGCCAGCAGTCTTACCCTAGCGGGGACGCAGTATTTT. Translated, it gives CASSLTLAGTQYF.

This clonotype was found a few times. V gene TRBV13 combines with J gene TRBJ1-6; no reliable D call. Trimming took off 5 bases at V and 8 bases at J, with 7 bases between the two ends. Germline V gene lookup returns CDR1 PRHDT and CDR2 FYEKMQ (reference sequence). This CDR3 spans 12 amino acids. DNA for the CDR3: TGTGCCAGCAGCGAGCCGTATTCACCCCTCCACTTT. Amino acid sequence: CASSEPYSPLHF.